Sequencing of this TCR beta chain was carried out in a study of cytomegalovirus exposure and HLA in healthy donors. About the study: Assignment to the Caucasian-associated ancestry cluster applied to approximately 80% of the approximately 360 genotyped donors. Study-wide findings and caveats: The majority of CMV-associated TCR beta chains were reported as apparently HLA-restricted in a later analysis. The listing of 150 to 200 TCR beta chains classed them as cytomegalovirus-associated. About 90% or about 30% of the time was how often most TCR beta V segments were productive, according to an earlier analysis.

Germline V gives CDR1 SGHRS, CDR2 YFSETQ. The CDR3 is 13 residues long. V was clipped by 2 bases and J by 5 bases, with 9 bases between them. About this clone: Its antigen is not known.

Researchers ran the PCR with 60 Vbeta and 13 Jbeta primers. Assay used: immunoSEQ multiplex PCR; TCRdb lists only in-frame clones, some missing. Found here are some 210,000 clones, 78% of them singletons; the top ten hold 3% to 4.5%. The clonotype originates from a male donor in good health and CMV-seronegative. V gene TRBV5-1 combines with J gene TRBJ2-3; a possible D gene is TRBD2 (6 bases). Sequenced sample: PBMCs. The CDR3 is CASSFGGEDTQYF. The CDR3 DNA reads as TGCGCCAGCAGCTTCGGGGGAGAAGATACGCAGTATTTT.